This entry lists 12 T cell receptor beta chains sequenced from one sample in a study of blood T cell repertoires in COVID-19. Generated by immunoSEQ multiplex PCR, the TCRdb table keeps only in-frame clones and is missing some. The sample comprises about 180,000 clones, 80% of which are singletons, and approximately 6.2% rests with the top ten. Sequencing used peripheral blood. The receptor source for this set is a man between 65 and 85 years old with active or convalescent COVID-19.

A few counts support this clone. The chain links TRBV11-2 to TRBJ1-6; D uncertain. In germline, CDR1 is SGHAT, CDR2 FQNNGV. CDR3 length: 17 residues. Trimming stripped 3 bases from V and 0 bases from J, with 12 bases between. CDR3 coding DNA: TGTGCCAGCAGCTTCCTACAGTTTAGCTCCTATAATTCACCCCTCCACTTT. This sequence encodes CASSFLQFSSYNSPLHF.

This clone came up once. The chain links TRBV5-5 to TRBJ1-1; 8 bases fit TRBD1. The V gene end was trimmed by 0 bases and the J gene end by 1 base; junction bases not matched to a gene: 8. The CDR3 is 17 residues long. Germline values: CDR1 SGHKS, CDR2 YYEKEE (reference sequence). This CDR3 reads CASSLVPQGAWNTEAFF. The CDR3 nucleotides are TGTGCCAGCAGCTTGGTCCCCCAGGGGGCATGGAACACTGAAGCTTTCTTT.

The V gene is TRBV11-2, the J gene TRBJ2-1, with D possibly being TRBD2 (5 bases). CDR1 and CDR2 from the germline V gene are SGHAT and FQNNGV. Trimming removed 4 bases at V and 4 bases at J, with 14 bases between. The CDR3 contains 15 residues. The CDR3 coding sequence is TGTGCCAGCAGCTCCCTACGGGGTCAATACAATGAGCAGTTCTTC. It specifies CASSSLRGQYNEQFF.

The chain recombines TRBV7-9 with TRBJ2-5, with 11 bases lining up with TRBD1. The CDR3 consists of 16 residues. The V gene end was trimmed by 5 bases and the J gene end by 1 base; junction bases not matched to a gene: 6. From germline, CDR1 is SEHNR and CDR2 FQNEAQ (reference sequence). CDR3 sequence reads: CASSQGTGGFQETQYF. CDR3 nucleotide sequence: TGTGCCAGCAGCCAGGGGACAGGGGGTTTCCAAGAGACCCAGTACTTC.

This clone was seen a handful of times. J is TRBJ2-2 and V is TRBV6-5, with D possibly TRBD1 on 6 matching bases. Germline CDR1 and CDR2: MNHEY and SVGAGI. The length of the CDR3 is 14 residues. Deletions cut 4 bases from V and 3 bases from J, with 9 bases between. The CDR3 region has the DNA TGTGCCAGCAGTTTAGGGGGATACACCGGGGAGCTGTTTTTT. It specifies CASSLGGYTGELFF.

V and J are TRBV19 and TRBJ1-1; D gene ambiguous. The CDR3 is 14 residues long. Trimming removed 1 base from V and 4 bases from J, with 10 bases in between. Germline CDR1 reads LNHDA; CDR2 reads SQIVND (reference sequence). The CDR3 bases are TGTGCCAGTAGTATAGCGGGAGGGTCCACTGAAGCTTTCTTT. Protein: CASSIAGGSTEAFF. The full variable domain, with the rest looked up from reference TRBV19 and TRBJ1-1, is DGGITQSPKYLFRKEGQNVTLSCEQNLNHDAMYWYRQDPGQGLRLIYYSQIVNDFQKGDIAEGYSVSREKKESFPLTVTSAQKNPTAFYLCASSIAGGSTEAFFGQGTRLTVV.

V gene TRBV7-2 combines with J gene TRBJ2-7; 10 nucleotides agree with TRBD1. Germline-derived CDR1 and CDR2 are SGHTA and FQGNSA. This CDR3 contains 16 residues. With 5 bases clipped from V and 4 bases from J, the junction kept 11 bases outside the gene matches. In DNA, the CDR3 is TGTGCCAGCAGCGCCGCAAGCCCGGGACAGGGGTACGAGCAGTACTTC. This codes for CASSAASPGQGYEQYF.

The chain carries TRBV30 and TRBJ1-2; no clear D gene. CDR1 and CDR2 from the germline V gene are GTSNPN and SVGIG (reference sequence). The CDR3 loop spans 12 amino acids. The ends were cut back, 0 bases at V and 2 bases at J, with 4 bases in the middle. The CDR3 sequence: CAWSVSNYGYTF. DNA of the CDR3: TGTGCCTGGAGTGTATCGAACTATGGCTACACCTTC. The entire variable domain, with the rest obtained from reference TRBV30 and TRBJ1-2, is as follows: SQTIHQWPATLVQPVGSPLSLECTVEGTSNPNLYWYRQAAGRGLQLLFYSVGIGQISSEVPQNLSASRPQDRQFILSSKKLLLSDSGFYLCAWSVSNYGYTFGSGTRLTVV.

The chain is built from TRBV18 and TRBJ2-3; perhaps TRBD2 as D (6 bases). Germline CDR1 KGHSH, CDR2 LQKENI. Trimming took off 3 bases at V and 6 bases at J, with 13 bases between the two ends. The CDR3 sequence is 14 residues long. This CDR3 reads CASSPGLRGDTQYF. The DNA for the CDR3 is TGTGCCAGCTCACCGGGACTTCGGGGGGATACGCAGTATTTT. The complete variable domain, with remaining parts taken from reference TRBV18 and TRBJ2-3, reads NAGVMQNPRHLVRRRGQEARLRCSPMKGHSHVYWYRQLPEEGLKFMVYLQKENIIDESGMPKERFSAEFPKEGPSILRIQQVVRGDSAAYFCASSPGLRGDTQYFGPGTRLTVL.

J is TRBJ1-5 and V is TRBV30; D not certain. Germline CDR1 reads GTSNPN; CDR2 reads SVGIG (reference sequence). The CDR3 is made up of 15 amino acids. Trimming left V 3 bases short and J 4 bases short, with 16 bases between. CDR3 sequence reads: CAWSLRRGVNQPQHF. The DNA for the CDR3 is TGTGCCTGGAGCCTCAGACGGGGTGTTAATCAGCCCCAGCATTTT.

CDR3 loop: CASSCIETGPPGDEQFF. The CDR3 DNA follows: TGTGCCAGTAGTTGTATCGAAACAGGGCCCCCGGGTGATGAGCAGTTCTTC. This rearrangement joins TRBV19 to TRBJ2-1, with TRBD1 as a possible D gene (6 bases). Germline-derived CDR1 and CDR2 are LNHDA and SQIVND (reference sequence). V gave up 5 bases and J gave up 8 bases, with 25 bases separating them. The CDR3 totals 17 residues.

V usage is TRBV19 and J usage is TRBJ2-1, with D unresolved. Trimming stripped 3 bases from V and 0 bases from J, with 12 bases between. The length of the CDR3 is 16 residues. The germline gives CDR1 LNHDA, CDR2 SQIVND (reference sequence). The CDR3 loop reads CASSINPASSYNEQFF. Here the CDR3 DNA reads TGTGCCAGTAGTATTAATCCCGCGAGCTCCTACAATGAGCAGTTCTTC.